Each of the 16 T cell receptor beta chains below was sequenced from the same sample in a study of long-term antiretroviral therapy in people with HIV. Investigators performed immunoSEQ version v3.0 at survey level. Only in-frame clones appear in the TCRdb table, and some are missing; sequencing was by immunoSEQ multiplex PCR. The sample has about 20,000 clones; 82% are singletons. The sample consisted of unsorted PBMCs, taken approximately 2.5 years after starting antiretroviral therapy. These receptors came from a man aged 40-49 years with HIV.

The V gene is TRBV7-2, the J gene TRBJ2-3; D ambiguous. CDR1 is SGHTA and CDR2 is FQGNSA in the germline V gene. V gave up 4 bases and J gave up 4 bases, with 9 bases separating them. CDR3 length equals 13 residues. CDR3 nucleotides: TGTGCCAGCAGCTCCCTCCGGGCAGATACGCAGTATTTT. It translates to CASSSLRADTQYF. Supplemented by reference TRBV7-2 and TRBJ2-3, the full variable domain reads GAGVSQSPSNKVTEKGKDVELRCDPISGHTALYWYRQSLGQGLEFLIYFQGNSAPDKSGLPSDRFSAERTGGSVSTLTIQRTQQEDSAVYLCASSSLRADTQYFGPGTRLTVL.

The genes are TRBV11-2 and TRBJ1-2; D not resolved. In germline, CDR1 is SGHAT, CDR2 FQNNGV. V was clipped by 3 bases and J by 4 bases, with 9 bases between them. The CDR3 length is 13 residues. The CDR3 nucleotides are TGTGCCAGCAGCTTGTCCAGAGGCTATGGCTACACCTTC. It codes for CASSLSRGYGYTF.

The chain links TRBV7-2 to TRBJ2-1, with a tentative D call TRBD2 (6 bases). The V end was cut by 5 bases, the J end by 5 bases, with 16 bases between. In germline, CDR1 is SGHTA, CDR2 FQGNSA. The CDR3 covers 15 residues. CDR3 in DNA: TGTGCCAGCAGCCAGGAGGGTCAGCGGGACAATGAGCAGTTCTTC. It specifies CASSQEGQRDNEQFF.

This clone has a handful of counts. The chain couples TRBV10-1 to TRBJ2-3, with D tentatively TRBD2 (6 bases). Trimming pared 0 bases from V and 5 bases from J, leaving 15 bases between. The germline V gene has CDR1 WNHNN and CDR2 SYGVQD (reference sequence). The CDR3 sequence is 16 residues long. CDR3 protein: CASSESTGLSLDTQYF. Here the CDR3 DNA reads TGCGCCAGCAGTGAGTCGACGGGACTCAGCTTAGATACGCAGTATTTT.

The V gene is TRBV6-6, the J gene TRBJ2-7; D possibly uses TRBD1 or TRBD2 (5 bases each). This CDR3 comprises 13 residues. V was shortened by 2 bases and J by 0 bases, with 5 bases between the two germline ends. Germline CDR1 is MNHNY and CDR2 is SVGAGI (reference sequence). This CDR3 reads CASSYGTSYEQYF. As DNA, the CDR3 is TGTGCCAGCAGTTACGGGACCTCCTACGAGCAGTACTTC.

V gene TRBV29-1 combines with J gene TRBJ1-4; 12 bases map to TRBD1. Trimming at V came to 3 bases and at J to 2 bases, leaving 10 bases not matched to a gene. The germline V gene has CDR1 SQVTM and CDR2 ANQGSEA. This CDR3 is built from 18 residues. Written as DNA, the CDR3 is TGCAGCGTTGAGGTCCTTCCCGGGACAGGGGGCACTAATGAAAAACTGTTTTTT. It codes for CSVEVLPGTGGTNEKLFF.

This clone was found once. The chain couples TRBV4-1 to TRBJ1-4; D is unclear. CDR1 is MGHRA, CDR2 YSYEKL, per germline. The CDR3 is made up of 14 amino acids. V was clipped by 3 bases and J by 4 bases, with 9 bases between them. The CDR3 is CASSHRSGNEKLFF. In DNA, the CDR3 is TGCGCCAGCAGCCATAGGTCGGGTAATGAAAAACTGTTTTTT.

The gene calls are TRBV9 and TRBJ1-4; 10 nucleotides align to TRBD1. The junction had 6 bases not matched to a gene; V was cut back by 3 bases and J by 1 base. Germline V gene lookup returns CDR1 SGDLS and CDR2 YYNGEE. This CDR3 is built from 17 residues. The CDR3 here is CASSASRDRGTNEKLFF. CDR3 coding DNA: TGTGCCAGCAGCGCGTCCCGGGACAGGGGAACTAATGAAAAACTGTTTTTT.

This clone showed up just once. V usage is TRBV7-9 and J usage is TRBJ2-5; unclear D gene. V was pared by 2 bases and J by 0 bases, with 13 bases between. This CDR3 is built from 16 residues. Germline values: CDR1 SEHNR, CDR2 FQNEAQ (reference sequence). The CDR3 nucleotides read TGTGCCAGCAGCTTACGGGCTCAATTGTACCAAGAGACCCAGTACTTC. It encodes CASSLRAQLYQETQYF.

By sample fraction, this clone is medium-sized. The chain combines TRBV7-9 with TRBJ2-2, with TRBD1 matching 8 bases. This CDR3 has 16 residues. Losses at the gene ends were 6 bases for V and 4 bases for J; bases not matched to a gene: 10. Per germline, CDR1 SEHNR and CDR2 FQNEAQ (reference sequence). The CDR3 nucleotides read TGTGCCAGCAGGTTGGAGGACAGGGACCCCACCGGGGAGCTGTTTTTT. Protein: CASRLEDRDPTGELFF. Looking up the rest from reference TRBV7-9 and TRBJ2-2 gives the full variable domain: DTGVSQNPRHKITKRGQNVTFRCDPISEHNRLYWYRQTLGQGPEFLTYFQNEAQLEKSRLLSDRFSAERPKGSFSTLEIQRTEQGDSAMYLCASRLEDRDPTGELFFGEGSRLTVL.

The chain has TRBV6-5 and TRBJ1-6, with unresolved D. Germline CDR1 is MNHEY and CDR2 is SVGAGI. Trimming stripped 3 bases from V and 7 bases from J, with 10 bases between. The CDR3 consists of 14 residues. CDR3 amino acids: CASSYGRKNSPLHF. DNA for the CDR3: TGTGCCAGCAGTTATGGTCGGAAAAATTCACCCCTCCACTTT.

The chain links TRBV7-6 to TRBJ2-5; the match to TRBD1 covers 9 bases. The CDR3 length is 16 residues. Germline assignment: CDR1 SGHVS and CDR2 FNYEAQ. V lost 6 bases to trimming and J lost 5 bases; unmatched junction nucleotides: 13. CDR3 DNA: TGTGCCAGCAGTCTTCGCTTGGGGACAGGGTGGGAGACCCAGTACTTC. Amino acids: CASSLRLGTGWETQYF.

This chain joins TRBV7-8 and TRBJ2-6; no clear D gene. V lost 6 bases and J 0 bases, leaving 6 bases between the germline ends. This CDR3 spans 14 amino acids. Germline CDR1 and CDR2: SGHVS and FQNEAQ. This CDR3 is CASREYSGANVLTF. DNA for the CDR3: TGTGCCAGCAGGGAATACTCTGGGGCCAACGTCCTGACTTTC.

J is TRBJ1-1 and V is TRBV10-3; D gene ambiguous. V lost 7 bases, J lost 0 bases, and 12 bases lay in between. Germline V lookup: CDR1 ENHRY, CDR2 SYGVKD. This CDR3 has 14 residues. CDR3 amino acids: CAIKGTRMNTEAFF. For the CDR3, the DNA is TGTGCCATCAAAGGCACCAGAATGAACACTGAAGCTTTCTTT.

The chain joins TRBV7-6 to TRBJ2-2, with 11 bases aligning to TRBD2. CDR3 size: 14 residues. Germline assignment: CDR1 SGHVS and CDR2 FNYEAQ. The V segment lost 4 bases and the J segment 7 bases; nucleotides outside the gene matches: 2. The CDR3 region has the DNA TGTGCCAGCAGCTCACTAGCGGGAGACGGGGAGCTGTTTTTT. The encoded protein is CASSSLAGDGELFF.

The CDR3 spells CASSETGPPTEAFF. The CDR3 DNA reads as TGCGCCAGCAGTGAAACCGGGCCCCCGACTGAAGCTTTCTTT. The chain combines TRBV5-1 with TRBJ1-1; D is uncertain. Deletions cut 5 bases from V and 5 bases from J, with 16 bases between. The CDR3 totals 14 residues. Per germline, CDR1 SGHRS and CDR2 YFSETQ.